Described below is a single TCR beta chain sequence and its context. Its antigen remains unknown. This entry comes from a study of response to subunit inactivated influenza vaccine. TCRdb used MiXCR to reprocess the RT-PCR reads, holding one entry per CDR3 protein. Among roughly 760,000 distinct CDR3 sequences listed, around 20% were seen once. The ends lost 0 bases at V and 1 base at J; junction bases unmatched: 5. Per germline, CDR1 DFQATT and CDR2 SNEGSKA (reference sequence). The CDR3 extends over 15 amino acids. The study's findings and limits: Authors suggested few new T cells are recruited by each seasonal influenza vaccination.

The source material was PBMCs from blood, sampled approximately 5 days after vaccination. This receptor was identified in a man in his fifties who received an inactivated influenza vaccine. This sequence joins TRBV20-1 and TRBJ2-7; the match to TRBD1 covers 8 bases. The CDR3: CSARDSGTGSYEQYF. CDR3 sequence (DNA): TGCAGTGCTAGAGATTCCGGGACAGGTTCCTACGAGCAGTACTTC.